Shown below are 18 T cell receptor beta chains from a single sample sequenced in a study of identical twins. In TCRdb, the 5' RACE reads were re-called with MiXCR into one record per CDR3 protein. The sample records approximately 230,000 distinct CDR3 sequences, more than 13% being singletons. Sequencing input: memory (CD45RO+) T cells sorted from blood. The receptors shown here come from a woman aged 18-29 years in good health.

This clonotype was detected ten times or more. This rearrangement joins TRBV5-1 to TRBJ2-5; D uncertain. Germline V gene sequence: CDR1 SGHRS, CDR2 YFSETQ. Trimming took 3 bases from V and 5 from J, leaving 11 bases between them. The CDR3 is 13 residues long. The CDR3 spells CASSWGRSETQYF. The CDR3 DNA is TGCGCCAGCAGCTGGGGTAGGTCGGAGACCCAGTACTTC.

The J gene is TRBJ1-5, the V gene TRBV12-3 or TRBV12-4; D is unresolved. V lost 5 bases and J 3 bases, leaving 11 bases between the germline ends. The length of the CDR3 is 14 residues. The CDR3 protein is CASSNWEDNQPQHF. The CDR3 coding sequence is TGTGCCAGCAGTAACTGGGAAGACAATCAGCCCCAGCATTTT.

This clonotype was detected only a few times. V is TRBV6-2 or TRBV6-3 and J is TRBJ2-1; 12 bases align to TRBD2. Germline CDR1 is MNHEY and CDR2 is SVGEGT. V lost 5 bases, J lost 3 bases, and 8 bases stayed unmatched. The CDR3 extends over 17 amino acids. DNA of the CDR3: TGTGCCAGCAGTCACCCGACTAGCGGGAGTGTCTACAATGAGCAGTTCTTC. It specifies CASSHPTSGSVYNEQFF.

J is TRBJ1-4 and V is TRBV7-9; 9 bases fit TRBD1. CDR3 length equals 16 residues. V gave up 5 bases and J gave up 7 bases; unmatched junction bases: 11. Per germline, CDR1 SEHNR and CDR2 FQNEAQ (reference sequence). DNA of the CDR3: TGTGCCAGCAGCCCGAACCCGGGACAGGGTAGTGAAAAACTGTTTTTT. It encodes CASSPNPGQGSEKLFF.

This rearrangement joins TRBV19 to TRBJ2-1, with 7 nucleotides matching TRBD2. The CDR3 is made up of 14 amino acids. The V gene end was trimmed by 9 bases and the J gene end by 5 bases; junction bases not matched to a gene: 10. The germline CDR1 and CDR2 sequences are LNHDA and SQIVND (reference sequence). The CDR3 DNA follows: TGTGCCAGCCAGCTAGCGGACTATAACAATGAGCAGTTCTTC. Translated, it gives CASQLADYNNEQFF.

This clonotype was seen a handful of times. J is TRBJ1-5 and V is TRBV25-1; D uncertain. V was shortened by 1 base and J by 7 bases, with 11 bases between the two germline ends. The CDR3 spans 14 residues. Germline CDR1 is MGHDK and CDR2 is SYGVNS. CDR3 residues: CASSEFSRRQPQHF. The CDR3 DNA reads TGTGCCAGCAGTGAATTTTCGCGGCGGCAGCCCCAGCATTTT.

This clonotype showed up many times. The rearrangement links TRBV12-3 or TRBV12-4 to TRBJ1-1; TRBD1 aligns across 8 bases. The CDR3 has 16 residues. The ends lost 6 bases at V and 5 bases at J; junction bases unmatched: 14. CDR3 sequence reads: CASRPHPGQAPTEAFF. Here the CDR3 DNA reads TGTGCCAGCAGACCGCACCCGGGACAGGCGCCGACTGAAGCTTTCTTT.

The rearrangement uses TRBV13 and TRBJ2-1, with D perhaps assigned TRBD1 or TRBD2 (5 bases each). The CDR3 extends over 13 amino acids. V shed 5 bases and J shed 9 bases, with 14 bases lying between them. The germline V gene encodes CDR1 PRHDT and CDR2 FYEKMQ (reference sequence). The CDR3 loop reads CASSPRGIREQFF. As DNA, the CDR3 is TGTGCCAGCAGCCCGAGGGGAATACGTGAGCAGTTCTTC.

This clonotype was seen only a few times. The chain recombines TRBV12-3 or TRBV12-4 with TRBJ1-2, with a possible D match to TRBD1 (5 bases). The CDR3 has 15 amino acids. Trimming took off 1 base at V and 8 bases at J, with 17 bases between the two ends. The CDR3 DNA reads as TGTGCCAGCAGTTTAGGGGGGGGTCCCGGGAGGGGCTACACCTTC. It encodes CASSLGGGPGRGYTF.

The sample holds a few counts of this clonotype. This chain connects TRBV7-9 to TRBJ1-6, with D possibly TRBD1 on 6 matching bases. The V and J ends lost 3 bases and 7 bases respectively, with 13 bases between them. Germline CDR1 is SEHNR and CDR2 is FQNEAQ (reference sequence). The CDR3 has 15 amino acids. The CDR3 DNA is TGTGCCAGCAGCTTTACAGACAGGAGGAATTCACCCCTCCACTTT. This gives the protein CASSFTDRRNSPLHF.

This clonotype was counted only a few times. Here the CDR3 reads CASSGFRETQYF. In nucleotides, the CDR3 is TGCGCCAGCAGCGGTTTCCGGGAGACCCAGTACTTC. This sequence joins TRBV5-1 and TRBJ2-5, with D uncertain. Trimming removed 4 bases at V and 5 bases at J, with 9 bases between. CDR1 and CDR2 from the germline V gene are SGHRS and YFSETQ. The CDR3 runs 12 residues.

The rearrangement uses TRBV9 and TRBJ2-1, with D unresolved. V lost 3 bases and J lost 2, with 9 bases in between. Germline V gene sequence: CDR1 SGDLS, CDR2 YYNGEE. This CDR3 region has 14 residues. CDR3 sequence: CASSGSQPYNEQFF. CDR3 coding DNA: TGTGCCAGCAGCGGGTCTCAGCCCTACAATGAGCAGTTCTTC. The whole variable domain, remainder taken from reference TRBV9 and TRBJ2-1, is DSGVTQTPKHLITATGQRVTLRCSPRSGDLSVYWYQQSLDQGLQFLIQYYNGEERAKGNILERFSAQQFPDLHSELNLSSLELGDSALYFCASSGSQPYNEQFFGPGTRLTVL.

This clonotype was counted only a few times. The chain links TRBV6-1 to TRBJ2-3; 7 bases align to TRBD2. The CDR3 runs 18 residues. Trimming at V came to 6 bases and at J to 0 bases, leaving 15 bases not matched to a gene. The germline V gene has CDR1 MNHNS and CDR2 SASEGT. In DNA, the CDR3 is TGTGCCAGCAGCCGTCGGCTCTACGGGGGGAGTAGCACAGATACGCAGTATTTT. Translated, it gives CASSRRLYGGSSTDTQYF.

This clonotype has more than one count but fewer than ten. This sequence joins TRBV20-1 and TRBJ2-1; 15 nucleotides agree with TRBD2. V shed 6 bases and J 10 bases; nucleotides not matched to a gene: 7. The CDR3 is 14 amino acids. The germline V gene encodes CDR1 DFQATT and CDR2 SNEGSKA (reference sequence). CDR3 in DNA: TGCAGTGCCAGGACTAGCGGGAGGGCCGGAGAGCAGTTCTTC. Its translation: CSARTSGRAGEQFF.

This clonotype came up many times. The CDR3 reads CSVYDRVDYGYTF. CDR3 coding DNA: TGCAGCGTTTATGACAGGGTGGACTATGGCTACACCTTC. This sequence joins TRBV29-1 and TRBJ1-2, with 7 bases matching TRBD1. Per germline, CDR1 SQVTM and CDR2 ANQGSEA. The CDR3 has 13 residues. V shed 5 bases and J 3 bases; nucleotides not matched to a gene: 6.

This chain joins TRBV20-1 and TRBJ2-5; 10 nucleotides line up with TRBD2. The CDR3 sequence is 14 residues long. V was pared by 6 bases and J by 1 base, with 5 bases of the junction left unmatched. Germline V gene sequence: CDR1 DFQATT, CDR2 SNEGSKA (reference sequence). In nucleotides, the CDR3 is TGCAGTGCCCCTATAGCGGGAGGCCAAGAGACCCAGTACTTC. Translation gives CSAPIAGGQETQYF.

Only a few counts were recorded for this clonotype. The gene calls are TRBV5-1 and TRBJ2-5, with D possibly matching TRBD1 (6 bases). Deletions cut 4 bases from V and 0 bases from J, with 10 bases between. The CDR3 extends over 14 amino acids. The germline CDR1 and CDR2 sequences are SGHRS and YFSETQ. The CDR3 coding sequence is TGCGCCAGCAGCATAACAGGGAACCAAGAGACCCAGTACTTC. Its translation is CASSITGNQETQYF.

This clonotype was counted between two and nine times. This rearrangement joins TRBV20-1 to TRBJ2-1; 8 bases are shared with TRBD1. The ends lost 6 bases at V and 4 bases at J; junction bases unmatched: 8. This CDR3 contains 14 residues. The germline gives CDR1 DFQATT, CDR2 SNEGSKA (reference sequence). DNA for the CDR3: TGCAGTGCGGCCGGGACAGGCTTTTACAATGAGCAGTTCTTC. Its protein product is CSAAGTGFYNEQFF.